This T cell receptor (beta chain) emerged from a study of blood T cells in healthy people across ages (dated by TCRdb to the mid-2010s). Regarding the study in general: In model experiments, roughly one uniquely barcoded TCR beta cDNA molecule per two T cells was captured by template switching. The donors were divided into four age groups: young (average around 17 years), middle-aged (around 41), aged (around 59) and long-lived (about 90). Using deep sequencing normalized with unique cDNA molecular identifiers, the study measured how TCR beta repertoire diversity changes with age. Donors of different ages were randomly distributed across sequencing lanes to avoid experimental bias. Using the same blood draw, the study looked at two additional independent replicas of 1 million unique cDNA reads for two donors, one aged 18 to 30 and the other aged 80 or older. Broader findings and caveats from the paper: As age increased, observed TCR beta diversity per million T cells dropped in a roughly linear way, and a significant reduction was already evident by age about 36. The long-lived group showed more naive CD4+ T cells, fewer expanded clones and increased TCR diversity than the aged group, suggesting age selection. Estimates of total diversity based on one million sequenced T cells were considered lower bounds and underestimates. Donor CMV infection status was unknown, potentially confounding age-related changes in expanded clonotypes. Because profiling used bulk unsorted PBMCs, naive and antigen-experienced compartments could not be compared conclusively. There was a strong correlation between observed TCR beta diversity and the percentage of naive T cells measured by flow cytometry.

This clonotype was seen a few times. The antigen this receptor binds is unknown. Qualities for individual bases were not recorded, and no much larger clone is one base off. To prepare the library, 5' RACE was applied. The listed sequencing device is Illumina HiSeq 2500. A second PCR of roughly 6 to 12 cycles was performed with a sample-barcoded 5' primer and a J-beta primer mix. A template-switch 5' adaptor carrying 12 random nucleotides introduced a unique molecular identifier onto each TCR beta cDNA molecule. Each sample yielded at least 3 million CDR3-containing paired-end reads. All of the RNA was converted into first-strand cDNA using the Mint cDNA synthesis kit, with a TRBC-specific oligonucleotide serving as the primer. Following uracil-DNA glycosylase treatment, all cDNA underwent a first 18-cycle PCR with the universal primers M1SS and BC2_uni_R. Per the authors' processing: For normalization, 1 million high-quality reads, each with a distinct molecular identifier, were randomly selected from each sample. Reads with shared molecular identifiers were discarded instead of being binned into consensus sequences. CDR3 identification, clonotype clustering and error correction used MiTCR with a Q25 quality threshold and the strictest error-elimination algorithm. A nonparametric unseen species model using Euler transformation provided a lower-bound estimate of total TCR beta diversity. TCRdb applied fastp at Q25 and MiXCR to the public reads, then kept only in-frame beta chains. Each CDR3 protein gets just one entry, which takes the most common genes and DNA from the rows behind it. The V and J calls were not made by the authors but by TCRdb's processing. The sample table holds over 1,500,000 distinct CDR3 sequences, of which just under 50% were seen once. The top ten clonotypes cover 2.1% of the sample.

The approximately 39 donors, aged roughly 6 to 95 years, were systemically healthy Caucasian individuals from Russia. Ten milliliters of peripheral blood were drawn from each donor into EDTA-treated Vacutainer tubes. Ficoll-Paque density-gradient centrifugation was used to isolate PBMCs, with at least 7 million per sample. Total RNA was extracted from PBMCs with Trizol reagent, with at least 5.5 micrograms obtained per sample. For every donor, an aliquot of PBMCs went through flow cytometry to measure the percentages of naive CD45RAhigh/CD27high T cells. The CDR3 runs 15 amino acids, cysteine and phenylalanine included. Just the 45-base CDR3 DNA is kept, in frame starting at base 1. Deletion took 5 bases off V and 3 bases off J, with a span of 17 bases between the germline ends. According to the germline V gene (reference sequence), CDR1 reads MNHEY and CDR2 reads SMNVEV.

Sequencing was performed on blood. This TCR derives from a woman in her 40s in good health. Recombination joined TRBV27 with TRBJ2-7; the D match is possibly TRBD1 or TRBD2, with 6 bases aligned in each. The CDR3 region reads CASSIENREVYEQYF. The bases read TGTGCCAGCAGTATAGAGAACAGGGAGGTCTACGAGCAGTACTTC.